This entry lists 5 T cell receptor beta chains sequenced from one sample in a study of cytomegalovirus exposure and HLA in healthy donors. It was with 60 Vbeta and 13 Jbeta primers that the PCR ran. TCRdb's table, derived via immunoSEQ multiplex PCR, lists solely in-frame clones and lacks some. This sample yields 150,000 to 200,000 clones, of which around three quarters are seen a single time; around 1% belongs to the top ten. The sequenced sample consisted of PBMCs. These receptor sequences come from a woman aged 40 to 49 in good health and CMV-seronegative.

J is TRBJ2-2 and V is TRBV5-1, with no clear D. The V end was cut by 0 bases, the J end by 5 bases, with 11 bases between. CDR1 and CDR2 (germline): SGHRS, YFSETQ. The CDR3 consists of 15 residues. CDR3 nucleotides: TGCGCCAGCAGCTTGGCCGCTGGCTTTACCGGGGAGCTGTTTTTT. This encodes CASSLAAGFTGELFF. Combining the CDR3 with reference TRBV5-1 and TRBJ2-2 gives the whole variable domain KAGVTQTPRYLIKTRGQQVTLSCSPISGHRSVSWYQQTPGQGLQFLFEYFSETQRNKGNFPGRFSGRQFSNSRSEMNVSTLELGDSALYLCASSLAAGFTGELFFGEGSRLTVL.

J is TRBJ2-7 and V is TRBV15; 8 bases are shared with TRBD2. The CDR3 has 16 amino acids. The V gene's germline CDR1 is LNHNV and CDR2 YYDKDF (reference sequence). The ends lost 4 bases at V and 2 bases at J; junction bases unmatched: 10. CDR3 region: CATSKEPASGPYEQYF. DNA of the CDR3: TGTGCCACCAGCAAAGAGCCGGCTAGCGGGCCCTACGAGCAGTACTTC.

The chain combines TRBV11-1 with TRBJ2-1, with TRBD2 matching 7 bases. Germline CDR1 SGHAT, CDR2 FQDESV (reference sequence). The CDR3 covers 15 residues. The junction had 10 bases not matched to a gene; V was cut back by 3 bases and J by 8 bases. For the CDR3, the DNA is TGTGCCAGCAGCTTCGGGGGAGGGCTGGGGTATGAGCAGTTCTTC. Protein sequence: CASSFGGGLGYEQFF.

The V call is TRBV10-3, the J call TRBJ1-2; D is perhaps TRBD1 (5 bases). Trimming cost V 8 bases and J 8 bases, with 15 bases left between them. Germline assignment: CDR1 ENHRY and CDR2 SYGVKD. The CDR3 consists of 12 residues. Here the CDR3 reads CAIFGEGAGYTF. CDR3 nucleotide sequence: TGTGCCATCTTCGGTGAAGGGGCGGGCTACACCTTC.

As regards this clone: Other DNA sequences in the sample encode the same CDR3. CDR3 region: CASSLGTGANEQYF. The CDR3 nucleotides read TGCGCCAGCAGCCTGGGGACAGGGGCCAACGAGCAGTACTTC. The chain couples TRBV5-1 to TRBJ2-7, with 10 bases matching TRBD1. V dropped 4 bases and J dropped 5; count of bases not matched to a gene: 6. The CDR3 sequence is 14 residues long. Germline V gene data show CDR1 as SGHRS and CDR2 as YFSETQ.